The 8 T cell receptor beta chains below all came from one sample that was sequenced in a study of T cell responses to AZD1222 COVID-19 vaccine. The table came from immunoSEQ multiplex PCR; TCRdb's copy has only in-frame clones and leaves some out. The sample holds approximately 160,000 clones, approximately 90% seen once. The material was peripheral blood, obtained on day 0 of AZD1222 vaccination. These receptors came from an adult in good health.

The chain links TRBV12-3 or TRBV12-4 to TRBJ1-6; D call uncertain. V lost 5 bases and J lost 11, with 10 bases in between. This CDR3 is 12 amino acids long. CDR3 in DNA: TGTGCCAGCAGTCCGGGGAGGACACCCCTCCACTTT. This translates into CASSPGRTPLHF.

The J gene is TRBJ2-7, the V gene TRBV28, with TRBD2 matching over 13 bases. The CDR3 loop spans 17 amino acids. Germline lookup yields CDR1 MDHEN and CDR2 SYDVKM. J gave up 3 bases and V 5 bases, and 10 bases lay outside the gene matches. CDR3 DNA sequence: TGTGCCAGCAGTGGGGGATGGACTAGCGGGAGTGGCTACGAGCAGTACTTC. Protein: CASSGGWTSGSGYEQYF.

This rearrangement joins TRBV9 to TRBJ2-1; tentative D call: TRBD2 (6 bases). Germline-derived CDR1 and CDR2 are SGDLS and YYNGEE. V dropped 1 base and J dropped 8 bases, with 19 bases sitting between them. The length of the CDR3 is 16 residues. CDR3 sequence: CASSVQKLAPSHEQFF. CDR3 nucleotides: TGTGCCAGCAGCGTACAAAAACTAGCCCCCTCACATGAGCAGTTCTTC.

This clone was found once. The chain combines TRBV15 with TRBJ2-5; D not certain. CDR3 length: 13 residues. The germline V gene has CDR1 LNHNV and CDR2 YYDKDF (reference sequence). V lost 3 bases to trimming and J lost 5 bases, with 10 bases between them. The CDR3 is CATSSTIGETQYF. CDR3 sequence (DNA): TGTGCCACCAGCAGTACAATCGGCGAGACCCAGTACTTC.

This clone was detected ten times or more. DNA for the CDR3: TGTGCCAGTGCATTGCGGCCGGCGGATGAAAAACTGTTTTTT. Translated: CASALRPADEKLFF. The J gene is TRBJ1-4, the V gene TRBV5-3; D uncertain. TRBV5-3 qualifies as an ORF whose function is uncertain. With 8 bases removed from V and 6 bases from J, the gap between germline ends came to 17 bases. This CDR3 spans 14 amino acids.

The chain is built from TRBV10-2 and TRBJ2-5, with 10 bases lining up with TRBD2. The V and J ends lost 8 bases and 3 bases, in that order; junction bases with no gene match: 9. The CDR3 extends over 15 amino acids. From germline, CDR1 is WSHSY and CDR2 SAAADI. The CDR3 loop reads CASCPSGSREETQYF. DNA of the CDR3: TGCGCCAGCTGCCCTAGCGGGAGTCGAGAAGAGACCCAGTACTTC.

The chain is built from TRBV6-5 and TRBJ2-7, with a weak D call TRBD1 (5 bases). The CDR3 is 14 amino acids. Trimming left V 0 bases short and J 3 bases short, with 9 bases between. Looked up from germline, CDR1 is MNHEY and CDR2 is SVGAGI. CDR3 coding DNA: TGTGCCAGCAGTTACTCGACAGTTTACTACGAGCAGTACTTC. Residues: CASSYSTVYYEQYF.

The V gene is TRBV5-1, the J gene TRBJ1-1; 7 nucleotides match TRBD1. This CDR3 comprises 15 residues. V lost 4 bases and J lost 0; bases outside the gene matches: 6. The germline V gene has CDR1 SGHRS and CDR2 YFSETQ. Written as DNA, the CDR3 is TGCGCCAGCAGCGCCCGGGACAGTTTGAACACTGAAGCTTTCTTT. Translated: CASSARDSLNTEAFF.